This T cell receptor beta chain was recorded in a study of CD8 T cells in Susac syndrome. Overall study results and limits: In Susac syndrome, the CD4+ T cell repertoires did not show clonal expansion.

High-throughput TCR beta sequencing covered peripheral CD8+ and CD4+ T cells. Patients with Susac syndrome met the recently defined diagnostic criteria for definite or probable disease. CDR1 is SEHNR, CDR2 FQNEAQ, per germline (reference sequence). This CDR3 contains 13 residues. V lost 5 bases, J lost 10 bases, and 6 bases stayed unmatched. With random hexamers, 0.5 to 1 ug RNA was reverse transcribed. TCRdb fed the immunoSEQ multiplex PCR reads into MiXCR, producing one record per CDR3 protein. The sample has approximately 180,000 distinct CDR3 sequences; 90% to 95% are singletons. A remark on this clonotype: As yet, its antigen is unknown.

The sample taken for sequencing was CD4+ T cells from PBMCs. The chain uses TRBV7-9 and TRBJ2-2; 8 bases fit TRBD2. The receptor was isolated from a human donor with Susac syndrome. The DNA of the CDR3 is TGTGCCAGCAGCCCGAGCGGGGGAGAGGAGCTGTTTTTT. Protein sequence: CASSPSGGEELFF.